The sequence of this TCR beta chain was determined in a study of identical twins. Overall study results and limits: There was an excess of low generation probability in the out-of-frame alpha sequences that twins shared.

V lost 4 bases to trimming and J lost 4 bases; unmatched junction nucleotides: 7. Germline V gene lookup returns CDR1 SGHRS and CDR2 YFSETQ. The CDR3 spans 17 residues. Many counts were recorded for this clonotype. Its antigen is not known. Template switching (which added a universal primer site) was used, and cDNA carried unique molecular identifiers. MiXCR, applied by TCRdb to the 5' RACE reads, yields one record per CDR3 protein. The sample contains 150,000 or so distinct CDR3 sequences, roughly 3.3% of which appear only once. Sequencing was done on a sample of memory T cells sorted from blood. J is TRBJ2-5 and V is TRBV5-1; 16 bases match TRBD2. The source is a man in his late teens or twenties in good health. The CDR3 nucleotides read TGCGCCAGCAGCACTGGGACTAGCGGGAGGGGTTTAGAGACCCAGTACTTC. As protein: CASSTGTSGRGLETQYF. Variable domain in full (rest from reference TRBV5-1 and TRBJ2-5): KAGVTQTPRYLIKTRGQQVTLSCSPISGHRSVSWYQQTPGQGLQFLFEYFSETQRNKGNFPGRFSGRQFSNSRSEMNVSTLELGDSALYLCASSTGTSGRGLETQYFGPGTRLLVL.